This T cell receptor beta chain was captured by sequencing in a study of a mutant IDH1 vaccine in newly diagnosed glioma. For this clone: Its antigen is unidentified.

Time point in this sample: week 47, end of study. Each dose of the vaccine consisted of 300 ug of mutant IDH1 20-mer peptide, with topical imiquimod. Between the trimmed V and J ends, which lost 1 base and 4 bases, there was a span of 7 bases. This CDR3 spans 13 amino acids. The germline gives CDR1 LNHNV, CDR2 YYDKDF (reference sequence). Profiled with immunoSEQ multiplex PCR; TCRdb holds only in-frame clones, not every one. The repertoire consists of roughly 38,000 clones, with less than 85% occurring once and the leading ten covering approximately 19%. This specimen consisted of PBMCs, obtained from a glioma patient whose treatment included an IDH1 peptide vaccine. The clonotype was recovered from a man between 18 and 35 years old with glioma. Some clones in this sample may be carry-over from other donors' samples. This chain links TRBV15 with TRBJ1-1; the D is unclear. The CDR3 spells CATSRVGSTEAFF. CDR3 DNA: TGTGCCACCAGCAGAGTGGGGAGCACTGAAGCTTTCTTT.